The 5 T cell receptor beta chains below were found in one sample sequenced in a study of technical replicates of blood from a handful of donors. Here immunoSEQ multiplex PCR was the method, and the copy in TCRdb shows in-frame clones only, minus some. The sample yields about 81,000 clones, 90% to 97% seen once. Sequencing was carried out using T cells isolated from PBMCs. The receptors come from a human donor in good health.

This chain links TRBV28 with TRBJ2-6, with 7 bases aligning to TRBD1. CDR3 length equals 15 residues. From germline, CDR1 is MDHEN and CDR2 SYDVKM. The V segment lost 5 bases and the J segment 2 bases; nucleotides outside the gene matches: 3. The DNA for the CDR3 is TGTGCCAGCAGTCCCGGGACAGCTGGGGCCAACGTCCTGACTTTC. Amino acid sequence: CASSPGTAGANVLTF. Filled out from reference TRBV28 and TRBJ2-6, the complete variable domain reads DVKVTQSSRYLVKRTGEKVFLECVQDMDHENMFWYRQDPGLGLRLIYFSYDVKMKEKGDIPEGYSVSREKKERFSLILESASTNQTSMYLCASSPGTAGANVLTFGAGSRLTVL.

The rearrangement links TRBV4-1 to TRBJ2-3; TRBD2 agrees at 7 bases. In germline, CDR1 is MGHRA, CDR2 YSYEKL. The CDR3 length is 13 residues. Trimming removed 2 bases from V and 6 bases from J; junction bases left unmatched: 2. CDR3 in DNA: TGCGCCAGCAGCCAACGGGACTATGATACGCAGTATTTT. It specifies CASSQRDYDTQYF.

The rearrangement uses TRBV6-1 and TRBJ2-3, with TRBD2 identical over 8 bases. The CDR3 extends over 15 amino acids. From germline, CDR1 is MNHNS and CDR2 SASEGT. V shed 0 bases, J shed 1 base, and the junction held 0 bases outside the gene matches. The CDR3 sequence: CASSEARGGTDTQYF. The CDR3 DNA sequence: TGTGCCAGCAGTGAAGCGCGGGGGGGCACAGATACGCAGTATTTT.

The chain has TRBV2 and TRBJ2-3; 8 nucleotides agree with TRBD2. The junction had 4 bases not matched to a gene; V was cut back by 4 bases and J by 4 bases. Germline assignment: CDR1 SNHLY and CDR2 FYNNEI. The CDR3 is made up of 14 amino acids. The CDR3 loop reads CASSAAGRADTQYF. The DNA of the CDR3 is TGTGCCAGCAGTGCGGCCGGGAGGGCAGATACGCAGTATTTT.

V is TRBV12-5 and J is TRBJ1-2; maybe TRBD1 (5 bases). The CDR3 length is 13 residues. V lost 5 bases and J lost 4, with 11 bases in between. From germline, CDR1 is LGHNT and CDR2 FRNRAP. CDR3 protein: CASGRQGFYGYTF. The CDR3 DNA reads TGTGCTAGTGGTCGGCAGGGATTCTATGGCTACACCTTC.